These 15 T cell receptor beta chains share one sample of origin, sequenced in a study of blood T cells in healthy people across ages. Sample-barcoded 5' priming and a J-beta primer mix drove a second PCR of roughly 6 to 12 cycles. TCRdb re-called the 5' RACE reads through MiXCR, storing one row per CDR3 protein. The sample contains roughly 1.9 million distinct CDR3 sequences, roughly two fifths of which appear only once. Source material: blood. The source of these receptors is a human donor in good health.

As concerns this clonotype: A read error may be the cause here, since a much bigger clone is one base away. The rearrangement uses TRBV29-1 and TRBJ2-5; D is perhaps TRBD1 (5 bases). The CDR3 is made up of 14 amino acids. Trimming removed 4 bases from V and 7 bases from J, with 19 bases in between. Germline lookup yields CDR1 SQVTM and CDR2 ANQGSEA. CDR3: CSVVGWQGIGTQYF. DNA for the CDR3: TGCAGCGTTGTAGGATGGCAGGGCATCGGGACCCAGTACTTC.

This clonotype was found a few times. The chain recombines TRBV7-9 with TRBJ1-5; D gene uncertain. This CDR3 spans 14 amino acids. Germline loops: CDR1 SEHNR, CDR2 FQNEAQ (reference sequence). The V end lost 4 bases, the J end lost 3 bases, and 10 bases lay between the germline ends. CDR3 amino acids: CASSSTVDNQPQHF. CDR3 in DNA: TGTGCCAGCAGCTCCACAGTCGACAATCAGCCCCAGCATTTT.

This clonotype was observed a handful of times. The rearrangement joins TRBV14 to TRBJ1-3; D uncertain. The V gene lost 4 bases and the J gene lost 5 bases, with 6 bases spanning the gap. Germline assignment: CDR1 SGHDN and CDR2 FVKESK. CDR3 length: 12 amino acids. The CDR3 loop is CASSLLRNTIYF. The CDR3 DNA reads as TGTGCCAGCAGCCTCCTAAGAAACACCATATATTTT. The variable domain in full, completed from reference TRBV14 and TRBJ1-3, reads EAGVTQFPSHSVIEKGQTVTLRCDPISGHDNLYWYRRVMGKEIKFLLHFVKESKQDESGMPNNRFLAERTGGTYSTLKVQPAELEDSGVYFCASSLLRNTIYFGEGSWLTVV.

The chain carries TRBV7-9 and TRBJ1-6, with D maybe TRBD1 (5 bases). Trimming stripped 6 bases from V and 4 bases from J, with 10 bases between. CDR1 and CDR2 (germline): SEHNR, FQNEAQ (reference sequence). This CDR3 spans 14 amino acids. The CDR3 loop reads CASSRQYYNSPLHF. CDR3 DNA sequence: TGTGCCAGCAGTCGACAGTATTATAATTCACCCCTCCACTTT.

The genes are TRBV6-1 and TRBJ1-5; D gene unclear. V was pared by 2 bases and J by 2 bases, with 13 bases between. CDR3 length: 16 amino acids. Germline V gives CDR1 MNHNS, CDR2 SASEGT. CDR3 nucleotides: TGTGCCAGCAGTGAAAGCCGGCGGGTCGGCAATCAGCCCCAGCATTTT. Translated, it gives CASSESRRVGNQPQHF.

This clonotype was recorded a few times. The chain joins TRBV20-1 to TRBJ2-3; 9 bases map to TRBD2. The V and J ends lost 1 base and 3 bases, in that order; junction bases with no gene match: 5. CDR3 length: 15 amino acids. Germline V gene data show CDR1 as DFQATT and CDR2 as SNEGSKA (reference sequence). The CDR3 DNA sequence: TGCAGTGCTAGAGTTCCCGGACTAGCGACAGATACGCAGTATTTT. Protein: CSARVPGLATDTQYF.

This clonotype has just a few counts. The chain has TRBV20-1 and TRBJ2-7; 9 nucleotides align to TRBD1. CDR3 length equals 14 residues. Per germline, CDR1 DFQATT and CDR2 SNEGSKA (reference sequence). V was clipped by 5 bases and J by 1 base; unmatched bases: 6. The CDR3, as DNA: TGCAGTGCTTTCCCCGGGACAGGGTCCTACGAGCAGTACTTC. It translates to CSAFPGTGSYEQYF.

This clonotype came up a few times. The chain is built from TRBV6-2 or TRBV6-3 and TRBJ1-1, with a weak D call TRBD1 (5 bases). The CDR3 consists of 13 residues. The V and J ends lost 4 bases and 5 bases respectively, with 11 bases between them. Germline values: CDR1 MNHEY, CDR2 SVGEGT. The CDR3: CASSFGGMTEAFF. The DNA for the CDR3 is TGTGCCAGCAGTTTTGGGGGGATGACTGAAGCTTTCTTT.

The chain uses TRBV6-2 or TRBV6-3 and TRBJ2-3, with 9 nucleotides matching TRBD2. V gave up 2 bases and J gave up 3 bases; unmatched junction bases: 6. CDR1 and CDR2 (germline): MNHEY, SVGEGT. The CDR3 consists of 16 residues. In DNA form, the CDR3 reads TGTGCCAGCAGTTACGGCCTAGCGGGGAGAACAGATACGCAGTATTTT. Its translation: CASSYGLAGRTDTQYF.

V gene TRBV4-3 combines with J gene TRBJ2-7; D tentatively reads TRBD1 or TRBD2 (6 bases each). There are 15 residues in the CDR3. CDR1 is LGHNA, CDR2 YSLEER, per germline. Trimming stripped 1 base from V and 4 bases from J, with 14 bases between. The CDR3 spells CASSQVGLGGYEQYF. The CDR3 nucleotides are TGCGCCAGCAGCCAAGTGGGTCTAGGGGGGTACGAGCAGTACTTC.

This clonotype was detected many times. The chain combines TRBV12-3 or TRBV12-4 with TRBJ1-5; no clear D. The CDR3 totals 12 residues. Trimming removed 5 bases from V and 2 bases from J, with 4 bases in between. The CDR3 here is CASSEGNQPQHF. CDR3 bases: TGTGCCAGCAGTGAGGGCAATCAGCCCCAGCATTTT.

This clonotype occurred a few times. This chain connects TRBV28 to TRBJ2-6; maybe TRBD2 (5 bases). There are 16 residues in the CDR3. Trimming took off 3 bases at V and 0 bases at J, with 9 bases between the two ends. From germline, CDR1 is MDHEN and CDR2 SYDVKM. The CDR3 loop reads CASSFDGVSGANVLTF. As DNA, the CDR3 is TGTGCCAGCAGTTTCGACGGGGTCTCTGGGGCCAACGTCCTGACTTTC.

This clonotype was seen at least ten times. The chain recombines TRBV12-3 or TRBV12-4 with TRBJ2-7, with a tentative D call TRBD1 (6 bases). The CDR3 length is 14 residues. Trimming shortened V by 5 bases and J by 0 bases, and 11 bases separated the two germline ends. This CDR3 reads CASSPGTSSYEQYF. The CDR3 bases are TGTGCCAGCAGTCCCGGGACAAGCTCCTACGAGCAGTACTTC.

This rearrangement joins TRBV4-2 to TRBJ1-6; D is undetermined. The CDR3 covers 15 residues. The germline V gene has CDR1 LGHNA and CDR2 YNFKEQ. Trimming cost V 0 bases and J 8 bases, with 11 bases left between them. In DNA form, the CDR3 reads TGTGCCAGCAGCCAAGAAAGGCTCAAAGATTCACCCCTCCACTTT. This translates into CASSQERLKDSPLHF.

The chain has TRBV7-2 and TRBJ2-1; maybe TRBD1 (5 bases). Germline CDR1 SGHTA, CDR2 FQGNSA. This CDR3 is built from 15 residues. Trimming stripped 7 bases from V and 6 bases from J, with 19 bases between. CDR3 DNA sequence: TGTGCCAGCACTCAAGCCCTCGGAAGGGGCAATGAGCAGTTCTTC. This codes for CASTQALGRGNEQFF.